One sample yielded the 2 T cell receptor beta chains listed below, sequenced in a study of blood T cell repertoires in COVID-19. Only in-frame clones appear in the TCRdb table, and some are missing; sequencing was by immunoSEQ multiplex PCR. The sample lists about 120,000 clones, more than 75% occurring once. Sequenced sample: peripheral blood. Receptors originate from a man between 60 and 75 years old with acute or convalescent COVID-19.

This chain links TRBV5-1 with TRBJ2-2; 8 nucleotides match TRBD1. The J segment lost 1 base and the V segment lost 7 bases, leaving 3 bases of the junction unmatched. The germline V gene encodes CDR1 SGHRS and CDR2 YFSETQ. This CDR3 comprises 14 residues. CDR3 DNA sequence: TGCGCCAGCTTAGGGACAGGGAACACCGGGGAGCTGTTTTTT. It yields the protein CASLGTGNTGELFF.

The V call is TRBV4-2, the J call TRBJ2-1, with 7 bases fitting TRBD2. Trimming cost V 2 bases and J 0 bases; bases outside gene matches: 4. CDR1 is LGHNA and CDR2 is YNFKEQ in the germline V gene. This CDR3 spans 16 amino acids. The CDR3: CASSQPSGTSYNEQFF. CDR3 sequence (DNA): TGTGCCAGCAGCCAACCCAGCGGGACCTCCTACAATGAGCAGTTCTTC.